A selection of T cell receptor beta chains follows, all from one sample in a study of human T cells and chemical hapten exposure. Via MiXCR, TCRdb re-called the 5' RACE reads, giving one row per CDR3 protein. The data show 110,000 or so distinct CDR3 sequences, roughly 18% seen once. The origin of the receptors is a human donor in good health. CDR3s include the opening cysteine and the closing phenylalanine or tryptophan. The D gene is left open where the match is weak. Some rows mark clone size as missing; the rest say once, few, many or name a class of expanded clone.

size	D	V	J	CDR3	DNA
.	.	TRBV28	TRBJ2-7	CASSFPFSTGAYEQYF	TGTGCCAGCAGTTTTCCATTTTCGACAGGAGCCTACGAGCAGTACTTC
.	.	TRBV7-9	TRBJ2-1	CASSPTDGSSYNEQFF	TGTGCCAGCAGCCCTACCGACGGGAGCTCCTACAATGAGCAGTTCTTC
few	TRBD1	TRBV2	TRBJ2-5	CASSDRGQETQYF	TGTGCCAGCAGTGACAGGGGGCAAGAGACCCAGTACTTC
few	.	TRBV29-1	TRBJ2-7	CSVVTGRLYEQYF	TGCAGCGTTGTTACAGGCCGTCTGTACGAGCAGTACTTC
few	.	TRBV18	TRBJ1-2	CASSPRDDYGYTF	TGTGCCAGCTCACCACGGGACGACTATGGCTACACCTTC
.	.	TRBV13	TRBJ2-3	CASSTKDRGASGRSDTQYF	TGTGCCAGCAGCACAAAGGACAGGGGAGCTAGCGGGAGATCAGATACGCAGTATTTT
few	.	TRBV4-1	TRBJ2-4	CASSVAGPIAKNIQYF	TGCGCCAGCAGCGTCGCAGGCCCTATAGCCAAAAACATTCAGTACTTC
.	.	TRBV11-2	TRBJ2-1	CASSPGHREANEQFF	TGTGCCAGCAGCCCCGGGCACAGGGAAGCCAATGAGCAGTTCTTC
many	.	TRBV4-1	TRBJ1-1	CASSPTHRNTEAFF	TGCGCCAGCAGCCCTACCCACAGAAACACTGAAGCTTTCTTT
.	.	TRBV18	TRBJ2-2	CASSPPSRAVNTGELFF	TGTGCCAGCTCACCACCGTCCAGGGCGGTAAACACCGGGGAGCTGTTTTTT
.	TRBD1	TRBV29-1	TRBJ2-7	CSARTGPYEQYF	TGCAGCGCTCGGACAGGGCCCTACGAGCAGTACTTC
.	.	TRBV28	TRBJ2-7	CASISRPKSYEQYF	TGTGCCAGCATCTCGCGCCCCAAATCCTACGAGCAGTACTTC
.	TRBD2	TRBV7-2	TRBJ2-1	CASSRLAFSYNEQFF	TGTGCCAGCAGCCGACTAGCGTTTTCCTACAATGAGCAGTTCTTC
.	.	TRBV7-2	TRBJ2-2	CASSYYPTGELFF	TGTGCCAGCAGCTACTATCCCACCGGGGAGCTGTTTTTT
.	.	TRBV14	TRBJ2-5	CASSPHGSLRETQYF	TGTGCCAGCAGCCCACACGGAAGCCTCCGGGAGACCCAGTACTTC
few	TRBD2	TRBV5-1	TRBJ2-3	CASGRWTSGTAPTDTQYF	TGCGCCAGCGGGAGGTGGACTAGCGGGACAGCCCCCACAGATACGCAGTATTTT
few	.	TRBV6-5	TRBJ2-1	CATQPGQNPHNEQFF	TGTGCCACACAACCGGGACAAAACCCGCACAATGAGCAGTTCTTC
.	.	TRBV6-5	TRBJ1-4	CASSYSVGRNEKLFF	TGTGCCAGCAGTTACTCAGTAGGGAGGAATGAAAAACTGTTTTTT
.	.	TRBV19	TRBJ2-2	CASSTWSRTGELFF	TGTGCCAGTAGTACGTGGTCGAGGACCGGGGAGCTGTTTTTT
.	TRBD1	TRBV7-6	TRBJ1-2	CASSLEGTGRGYGYTF	TGTGCCAGCAGCTTAGAAGGGACAGGGAGGGGGTATGGCTACACCTTC
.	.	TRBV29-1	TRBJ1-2	CSVEDPGRHGYTF	TGCAGCGTTGAAGATCCAGGGCGGCATGGCTACACCTTC
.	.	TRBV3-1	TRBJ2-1	CASSQSLWDEQFF	TGTGCCAGCAGCCAATCTCTTTGGGATGAGCAGTTCTTC
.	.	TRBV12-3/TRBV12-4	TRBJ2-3	CASSLGTEASTQYF	TGTGCCAGCAGTTTAGGGACTGAAGCGTCTACGCAGTATTTT
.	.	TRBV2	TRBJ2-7	CASSEQRLAPRYEQYF	TGTGCCAGCAGTGAACAGCGGCTAGCGCCCCGCTACGAGCAGTACTTC
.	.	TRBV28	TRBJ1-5	CASSSLVNQPQHF	TGTGCCAGCAGCTCCTTAGTCAATCAGCCCCAGCATTTT
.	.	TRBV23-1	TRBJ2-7	CASGATDEQYF	TGCGCCAGCGGAGCCACGGACGAGCAGTACTTC
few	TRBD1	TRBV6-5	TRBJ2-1	CASGGQGNEFF	TGTGCCAGCGGCGGACAGGGCAACGAGTTCTTC
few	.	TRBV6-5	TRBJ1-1	CASSYSRRGIDTEAFF	TGTGCCAGCAGTTACTCCAGACGCGGGATTGACACTGAAGCTTTCTTT
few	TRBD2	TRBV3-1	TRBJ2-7	CASRLTSGSYEQYF	TGTGCCAGCAGACTTACTAGCGGGAGCTACGAGCAGTACTTC
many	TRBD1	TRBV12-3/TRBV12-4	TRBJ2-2	CASSLTGGSTGELFF	TGTGCCAGCAGTTTGACAGGGGGGAGCACCGGGGAGCTGTTTTTT
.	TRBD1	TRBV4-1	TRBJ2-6	CASSHQGQTSGANVLTF	TGCGCCAGCAGCCACCAGGGACAGACATCTGGGGCCAACGTCCTGACTTTC
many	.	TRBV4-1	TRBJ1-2	CASSRGRGRGYGYTF	TGCGCCAGCAGCCGCGGCCGGGGGCGAGGCTATGGCTACACCTTC
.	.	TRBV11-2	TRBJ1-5	CASSFEVNQPQHF	TGTGCCAGCAGCTTCGAAGTTAATCAGCCCCAGCATTTT
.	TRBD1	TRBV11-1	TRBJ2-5	CASSFAGQGLLGTQYF	TGTGCCAGCAGCTTCGCGGGACAGGGCCTCCTGGGGACCCAGTACTTC
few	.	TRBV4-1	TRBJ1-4	CASSQGERSNEKLFF	TGCGCCAGCAGCCAAGGAGAGCGGAGTAATGAAAAACTGTTTTTT
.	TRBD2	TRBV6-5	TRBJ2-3	CASSYGSLAGGGVDTQYF	TGTGCCAGCAGTTACGGGTCGCTAGCGGGAGGGGGGGTCGATACGCAGTATTTT
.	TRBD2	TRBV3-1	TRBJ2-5	CASSRTSGRMGETQYF	TGTGCCAGCAGCCGGACTAGCGGGAGAATGGGAGAGACCCAGTACTTC
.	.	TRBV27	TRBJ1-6	CASTNDGRRTPLHF	TGTGCCAGCACCAACGACGGCCGCAGGACACCCCTCCACTTT
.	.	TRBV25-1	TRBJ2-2	CASSEVLGAWGELFF	TGTGCCAGCAGTGAGGTACTAGGGGCGTGGGGGGAGCTGTTTTTT
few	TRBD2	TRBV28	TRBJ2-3	CASSSPSSGTDTQYF	TGTGCCAGCAGTTCCCCCTCCAGCGGGACTGATACGCAGTATTTT
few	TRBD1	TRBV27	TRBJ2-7	CASRRTGNGEQYF	TGTGCCAGCAGACGGACAGGGAATGGCGAGCAGTACTTC
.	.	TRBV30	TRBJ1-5	CAWSESTNQPQHF	TGTGCCTGGAGTGAGTCGACAAATCAGCCCCAGCATTTT
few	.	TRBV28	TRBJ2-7	CASSFQGGRVYEQYF	TGTGCCAGCAGTTTCCAGGGTGGTCGGGTCTACGAGCAGTACTTC
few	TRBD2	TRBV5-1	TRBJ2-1	CASSSTSGRGYNEQFF	TGCGCCAGCAGCTCTACTAGCGGGAGGGGCTACAATGAGCAGTTCTTC
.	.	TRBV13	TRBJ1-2	CASSLAVRNYGYTF	TGTGCCAGCAGCTTAGCGGTCAGAAACTATGGCTACACCTTC
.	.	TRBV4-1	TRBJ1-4	CASSGNREDEKLFF	TGCGCCAGCAGCGGGAACAGGGAGGATGAAAAACTGTTTTTT
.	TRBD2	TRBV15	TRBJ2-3	CATSRDLLAGVDTQYF	TGTGCCACCAGCAGAGATCTTCTAGCGGGAGTGGATACGCAGTATTTT
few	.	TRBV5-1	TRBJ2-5	CASSLEGRVTQYF	TGCGCCAGCAGCTTGGAGGGTAGGGTGACCCAGTACTTC
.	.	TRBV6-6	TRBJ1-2	CASSYVGAGYTF	TGTGCCAGCAGTTACGTGGGAGCGGGCTACACCTTC
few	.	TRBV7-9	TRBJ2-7	CASSYEGGTASYEQYF	TGTGCCAGCAGCTACGAGGGCGGGACAGCTTCCTACGAGCAGTACTTC
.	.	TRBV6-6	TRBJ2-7	CASRGSYEQYF	TGTGCCAGCAGGGGATCCTACGAGCAGTACTTC
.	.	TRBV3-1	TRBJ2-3	CASSQEFGGTDTQYF	TGTGCCAGCAGCCAAGAGTTTGGGGGCACAGATACGCAGTATTTT
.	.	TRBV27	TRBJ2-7	CASSEGRWVEQYF	TGTGCCAGCAGTGAGGGGAGGTGGGTTGAGCAGTACTTC
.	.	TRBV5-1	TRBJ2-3	CASSLDSPTDTQYF	TGCGCCAGCAGCTTGGACAGCCCCACAGATACGCAGTATTTT
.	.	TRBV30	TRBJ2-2	CAWSVTRSTGELFF	TGTGCCTGGAGTGTAACCCGTAGCACCGGGGAGCTGTTTTTT
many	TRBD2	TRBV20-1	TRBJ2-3	CSAKVGSGRPTDTQYF	TGCAGTGCTAAGGTCGGCAGCGGGAGGCCCACAGATACGCAGTATTTT
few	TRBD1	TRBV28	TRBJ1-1	CASSETGTNTEAFF	TGTGCCAGCAGTGAGACAGGGACAAACACTGAAGCTTTCTTT
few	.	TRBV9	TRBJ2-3	CASSVAKRTTDTQYF	TGTGCCAGCAGCGTAGCGAAGCGGACCACAGATACGCAGTATTTT
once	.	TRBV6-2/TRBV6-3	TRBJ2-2	CASSYGAGTGELFF	TGTGCCAGCAGTTATGGAGCGGGTACCGGGGAGCTGTTTTTT
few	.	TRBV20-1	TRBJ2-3	CSASIPNEPTDTQYF	TGCAGTGCTTCTATTCCTAACGAGCCCACAGATACGCAGTATTTT